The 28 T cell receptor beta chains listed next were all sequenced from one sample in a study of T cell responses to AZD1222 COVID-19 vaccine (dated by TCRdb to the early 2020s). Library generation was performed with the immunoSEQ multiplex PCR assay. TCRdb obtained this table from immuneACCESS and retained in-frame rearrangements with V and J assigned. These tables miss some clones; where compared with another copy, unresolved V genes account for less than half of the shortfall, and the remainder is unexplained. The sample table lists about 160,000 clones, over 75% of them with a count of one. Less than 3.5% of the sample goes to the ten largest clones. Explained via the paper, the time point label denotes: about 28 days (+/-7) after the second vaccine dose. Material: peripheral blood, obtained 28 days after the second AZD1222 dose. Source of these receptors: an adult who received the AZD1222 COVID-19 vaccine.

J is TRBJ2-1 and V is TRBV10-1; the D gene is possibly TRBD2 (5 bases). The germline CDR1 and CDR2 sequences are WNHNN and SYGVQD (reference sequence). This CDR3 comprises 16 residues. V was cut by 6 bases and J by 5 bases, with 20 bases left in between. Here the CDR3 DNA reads TGCGCCAGCAGCGAGCGGAGACTTCCACCCGACAATGAGCAGTTCTTC. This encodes CASSERRLPPDNEQFF.

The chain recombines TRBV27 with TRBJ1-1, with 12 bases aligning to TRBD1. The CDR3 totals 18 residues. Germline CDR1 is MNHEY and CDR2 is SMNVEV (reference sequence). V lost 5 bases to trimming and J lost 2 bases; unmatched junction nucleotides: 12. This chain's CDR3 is CASSPDRDRGRRNTEAFF. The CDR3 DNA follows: TGTGCCAGCAGTCCGGACCGGGACAGGGGGCGGAGAAACACTGAAGCTTTCTTT.

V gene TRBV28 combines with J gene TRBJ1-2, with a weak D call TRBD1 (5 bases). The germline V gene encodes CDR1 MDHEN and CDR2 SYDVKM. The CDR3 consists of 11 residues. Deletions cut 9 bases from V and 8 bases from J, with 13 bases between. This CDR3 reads CASQRGGGYTF. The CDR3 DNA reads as TGTGCCAGTCAGAGGGGTGGCGGCTACACCTTC.

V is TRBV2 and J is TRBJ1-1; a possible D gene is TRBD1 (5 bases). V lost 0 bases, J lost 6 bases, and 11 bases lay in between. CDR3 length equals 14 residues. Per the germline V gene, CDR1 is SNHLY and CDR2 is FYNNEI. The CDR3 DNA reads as TGTGCCAGCAGTGAAGCACCGGGGGGGTCTGAAGCTTTCTTT. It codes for CASSEAPGGSEAFF.

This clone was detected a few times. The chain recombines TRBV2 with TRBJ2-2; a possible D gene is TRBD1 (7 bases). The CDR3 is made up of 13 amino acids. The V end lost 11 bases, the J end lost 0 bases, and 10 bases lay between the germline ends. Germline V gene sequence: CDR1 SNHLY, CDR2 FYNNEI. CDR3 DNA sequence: TGTGCCGCAGGGGGGACGAACACCGGGGAGCTGTTTTTT. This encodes CAAGGTNTGELFF.

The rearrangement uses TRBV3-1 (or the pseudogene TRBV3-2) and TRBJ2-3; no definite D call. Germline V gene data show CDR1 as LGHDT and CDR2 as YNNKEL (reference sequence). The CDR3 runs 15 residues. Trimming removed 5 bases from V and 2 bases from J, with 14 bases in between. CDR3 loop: CASSSGTTSTDTQYF. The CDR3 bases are TGTGCCAGCAGCTCGGGCACGACTTCCACAGATACGCAGTATTTT.

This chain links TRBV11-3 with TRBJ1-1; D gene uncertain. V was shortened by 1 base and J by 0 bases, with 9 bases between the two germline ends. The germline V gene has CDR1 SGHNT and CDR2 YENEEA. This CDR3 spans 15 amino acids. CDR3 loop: CASSLGDNMNTEAFF. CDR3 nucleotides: TGTGCCAGCAGCTTAGGAGACAACATGAACACTGAAGCTTTCTTT.

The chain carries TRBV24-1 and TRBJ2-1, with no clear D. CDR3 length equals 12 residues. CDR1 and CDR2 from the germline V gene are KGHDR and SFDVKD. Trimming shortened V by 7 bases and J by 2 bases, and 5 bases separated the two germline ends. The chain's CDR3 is CATRGTYNEQFF. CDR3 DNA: TGTGCCACCAGAGGGACCTACAATGAGCAGTTCTTC.

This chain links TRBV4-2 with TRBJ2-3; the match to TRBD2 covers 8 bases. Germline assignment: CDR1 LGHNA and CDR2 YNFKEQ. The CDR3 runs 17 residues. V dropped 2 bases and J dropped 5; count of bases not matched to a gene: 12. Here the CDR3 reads CASSQRRSGRGEDTQYF. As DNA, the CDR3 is TGTGCCAGCAGCCAAAGGAGAAGCGGGCGGGGGGAAGATACGCAGTATTTT.

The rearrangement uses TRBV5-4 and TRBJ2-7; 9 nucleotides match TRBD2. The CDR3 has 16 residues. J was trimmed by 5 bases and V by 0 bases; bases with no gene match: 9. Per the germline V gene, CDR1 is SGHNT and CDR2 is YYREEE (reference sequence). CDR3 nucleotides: TGTGCCAGCAGCTTGGCCTTGGTAGCGGGAGACCACGAGCAGTACTTC. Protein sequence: CASSLALVAGDHEQYF. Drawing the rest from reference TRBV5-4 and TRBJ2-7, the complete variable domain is ETGVTQSPTHLIKTRGQQVTLRCSSQSGHNTVSWYQQALGQGPQFIFQYYREEENGRGNFPPRFSGLQFPNYSSELNVNALELDDSALYLCASSLALVAGDHEQYFGPGTRLTVT.

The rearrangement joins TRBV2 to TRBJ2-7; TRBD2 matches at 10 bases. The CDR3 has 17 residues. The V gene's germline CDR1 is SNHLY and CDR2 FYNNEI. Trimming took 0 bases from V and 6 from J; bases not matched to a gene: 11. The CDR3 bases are TGTGCCAGCAGTGAAGCGATAGCTAGCGGGAGAGGAGGCGAGCAGTACTTC. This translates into CASSEAIASGRGGEQYF. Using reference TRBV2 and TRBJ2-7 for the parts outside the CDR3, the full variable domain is EPEVTQTPSHQVTQMGQEVILRCVPISNHLYFYWYRQILGQKVEFLVSFYNNEISEKSEIFDDQFSVERPDGSNFTLKIRSTKLEDSAMYFCASSEAIASGRGGEQYFGPGTRLTVT.

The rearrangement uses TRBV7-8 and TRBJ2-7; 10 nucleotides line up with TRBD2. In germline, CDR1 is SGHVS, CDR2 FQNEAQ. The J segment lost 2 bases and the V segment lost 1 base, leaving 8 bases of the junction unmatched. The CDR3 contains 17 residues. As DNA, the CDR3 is TGTGCCAGCAGCTTAGGCGCGGAAGGGACTAGCGCCTACGAGCAGTACTTC. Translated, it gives CASSLGAEGTSAYEQYF.

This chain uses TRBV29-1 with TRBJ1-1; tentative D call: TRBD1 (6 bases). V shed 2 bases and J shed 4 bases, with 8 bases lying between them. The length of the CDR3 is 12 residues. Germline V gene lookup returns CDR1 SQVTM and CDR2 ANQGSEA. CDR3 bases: TGCAGCGTTGAAACAGGGACCACTGAAGCTTTCTTT. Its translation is CSVETGTTEAFF.

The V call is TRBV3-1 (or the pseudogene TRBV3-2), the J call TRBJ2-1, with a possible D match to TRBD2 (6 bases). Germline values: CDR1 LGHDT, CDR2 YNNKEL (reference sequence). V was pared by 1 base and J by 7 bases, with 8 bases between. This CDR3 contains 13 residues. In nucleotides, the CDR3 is TGTGCCAGCAGCCAAGCTAGCGTAAATGAGCAGTTCTTC. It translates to CASSQASVNEQFF.

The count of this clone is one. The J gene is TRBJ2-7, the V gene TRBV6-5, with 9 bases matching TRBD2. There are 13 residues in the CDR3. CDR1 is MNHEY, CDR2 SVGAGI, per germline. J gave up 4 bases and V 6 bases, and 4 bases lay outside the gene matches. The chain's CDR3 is CASSRAGGYEQYF. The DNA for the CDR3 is TGTGCCAGCAGCCGAGCGGGAGGTTACGAGCAGTACTTC.

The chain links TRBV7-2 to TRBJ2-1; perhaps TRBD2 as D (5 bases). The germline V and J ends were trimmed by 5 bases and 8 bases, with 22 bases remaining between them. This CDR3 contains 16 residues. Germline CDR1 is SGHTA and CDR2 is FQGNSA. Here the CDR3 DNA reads TGTGCCAGCAGCGACGCACAGCTAGCACCGATTGATGAGCAGTTCTTC. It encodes CASSDAQLAPIDEQFF. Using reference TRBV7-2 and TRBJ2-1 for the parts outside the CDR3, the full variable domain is GAGVSQSPSNKVTEKGKDVELRCDPISGHTALYWYRQSLGQGLEFLIYFQGNSAPDKSGLPSDRFSAERTGGSVSTLTIQRTQQEDSAVYLCASSDAQLAPIDEQFFGPGTRLTVL.

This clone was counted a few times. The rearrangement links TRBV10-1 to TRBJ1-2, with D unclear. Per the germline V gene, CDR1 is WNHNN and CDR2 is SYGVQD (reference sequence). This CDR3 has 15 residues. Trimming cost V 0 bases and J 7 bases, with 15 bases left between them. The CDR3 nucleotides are TGCGCCAGCAGTGAGTCGATGGGCAGCGGAGGTGGCTACACCTTC. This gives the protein CASSESMGSGGGYTF.

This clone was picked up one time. The CDR3 DNA sequence: TGTGCCAGCAGCTTAGGCCCGAGCTCTGGAAACACCATATATTTT. It yields the protein CASSLGPSSGNTIYF. The chain couples TRBV11-2 to TRBJ1-3; D unclear. This CDR3 comprises 15 residues. V lost 1 base and J lost 0, with 7 bases in between. The germline CDR1 and CDR2 sequences are SGHAT and FQNNGV.

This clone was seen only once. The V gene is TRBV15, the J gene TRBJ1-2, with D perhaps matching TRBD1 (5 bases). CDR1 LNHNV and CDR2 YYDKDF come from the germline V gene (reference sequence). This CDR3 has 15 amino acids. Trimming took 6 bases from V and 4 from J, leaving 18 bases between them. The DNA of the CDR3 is TGTGCCACCAGTCCCCGGGGGGAGCCATTCTATGGCTACACCTTC. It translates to CATSPRGEPFYGYTF.

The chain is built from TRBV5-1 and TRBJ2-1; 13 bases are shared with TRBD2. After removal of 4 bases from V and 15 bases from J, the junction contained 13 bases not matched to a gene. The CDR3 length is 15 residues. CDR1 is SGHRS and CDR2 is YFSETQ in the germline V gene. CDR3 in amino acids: CASSLLAGGPRDLFF. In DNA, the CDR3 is TGCGCCAGCAGCCTACTAGCGGGAGGGCCACGGGACCTGTTCTTC.

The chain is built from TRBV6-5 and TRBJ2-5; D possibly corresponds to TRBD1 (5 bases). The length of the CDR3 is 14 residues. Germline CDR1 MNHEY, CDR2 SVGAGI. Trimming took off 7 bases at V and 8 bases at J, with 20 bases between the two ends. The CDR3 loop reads CASTGHPAVPTQYF. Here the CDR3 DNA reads TGTGCCAGCACTGGACACCCCGCGGTTCCTACCCAGTACTTC.

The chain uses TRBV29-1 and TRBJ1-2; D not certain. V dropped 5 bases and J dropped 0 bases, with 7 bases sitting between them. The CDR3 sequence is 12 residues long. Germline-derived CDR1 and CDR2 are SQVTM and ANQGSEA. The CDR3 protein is CSVTAANYGYTF. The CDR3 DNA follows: TGCAGCGTTACCGCAGCTAACTATGGCTACACCTTC.

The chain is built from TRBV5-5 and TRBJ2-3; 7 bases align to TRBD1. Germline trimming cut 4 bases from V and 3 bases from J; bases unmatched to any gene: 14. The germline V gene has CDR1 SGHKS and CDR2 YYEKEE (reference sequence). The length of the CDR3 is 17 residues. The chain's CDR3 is CASSPPTGQGRTDTQYF. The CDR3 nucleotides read TGTGCCAGCAGCCCGCCGACAGGGCAAGGAAGGACAGATACGCAGTATTTT.

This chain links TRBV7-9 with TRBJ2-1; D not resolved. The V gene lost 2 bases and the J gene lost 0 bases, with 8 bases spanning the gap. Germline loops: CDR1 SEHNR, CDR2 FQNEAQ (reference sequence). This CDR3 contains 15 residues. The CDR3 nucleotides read TGTGCCAGCAGCTTAACTTTAAGCTCCTACAATGAGCAGTTCTTC. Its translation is CASSLTLSSYNEQFF. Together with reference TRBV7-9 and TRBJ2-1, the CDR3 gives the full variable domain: DTGVSQNPRHKITKRGQNVTFRCDPISEHNRLYWYRQTLGQGPEFLTYFQNEAQLEKSRLLSDRFSAERPKGSFSTLEIQRTEQGDSAMYLCASSLTLSSYNEQFFGPGTRLTVL.

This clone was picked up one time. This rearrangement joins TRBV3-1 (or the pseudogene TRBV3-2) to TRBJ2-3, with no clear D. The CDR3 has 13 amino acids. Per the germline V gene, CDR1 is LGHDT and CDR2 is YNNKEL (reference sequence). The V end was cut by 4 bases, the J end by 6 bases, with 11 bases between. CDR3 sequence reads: CASSRTLGDTQYF. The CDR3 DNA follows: TGTGCCAGCAGCCGGACCCTGGGGGATACGCAGTATTTT.

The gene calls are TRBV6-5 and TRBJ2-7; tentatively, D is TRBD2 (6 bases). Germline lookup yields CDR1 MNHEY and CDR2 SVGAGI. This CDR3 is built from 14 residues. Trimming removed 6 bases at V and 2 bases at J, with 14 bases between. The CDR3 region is CASSFTSLTYEQYF. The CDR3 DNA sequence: TGTGCCAGCAGCTTTACTAGCCTAACCTACGAGCAGTACTTC.

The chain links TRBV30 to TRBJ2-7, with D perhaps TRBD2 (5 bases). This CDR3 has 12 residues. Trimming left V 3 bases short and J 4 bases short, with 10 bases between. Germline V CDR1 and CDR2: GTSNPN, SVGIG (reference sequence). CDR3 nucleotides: TGTGCCTGGAGCCACGGGGAATACGAGCAGTACTTC. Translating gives CAWSHGEYEQYF.

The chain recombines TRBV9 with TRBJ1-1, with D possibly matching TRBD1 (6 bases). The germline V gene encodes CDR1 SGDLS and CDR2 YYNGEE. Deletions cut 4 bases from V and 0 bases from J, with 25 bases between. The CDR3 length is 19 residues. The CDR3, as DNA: TGTGCCAGCAGCTCCACTCCCAAAGGGGGGGCGACCATGAACACTGAAGCTTTCTTT. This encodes CASSSTPKGGATMNTEAFF.